This is a list of T cell receptor beta chains from one sample in a study of OX40 agonist ivuxolimab in advanced cancers. Only in-frame clones appear in the TCRdb table, and some are missing; sequencing was by immunoSEQ multiplex PCR. The sample has roughly 50,000 clones, 70% to 90% seen once. The starting material was CD4+ or CD8+ T cells sorted from blood, obtained in a trial of the OX40 agonist ivuxolimab. All receptors derive from an adult with an advanced solid tumor such as melanoma, head and neck, liver or kidney cancer. The conserved cysteine and the conserved F or W are not part of the CDR3 here.

CDR3aa	v_gene	j_gene
ASSELGVSYNEQF	TRBV2	TRBJ2-1
ASSEGPFEAF	TRBV2	TRBJ1-1
ASSDSPGGLYEQY	TRBV6-1	TRBJ2-7
ASTTGQGPISSYEQY	TRBV5-4	TRBJ2-7
ASSLGSGQGDTGELF	TRBV5-1	TRBJ2-2
ASSNRGRGYT	TRBV2	TRBJ1-2
ASSLEQGRGGYT	TRBV5-5	TRBJ1-2
ASSFYRGKTEAF	TRBV11-2	TRBJ1-1
ASNSRSTEQF	TRBV28	TRBJ2-1
ASSFGGQLYYSNQPQH	TRBV5-8	TRBJ1-5
ASSSGPLVSYEQY	TRBV18	TRBJ2-7
ASSLSGGRGTDTQY	TRBV5-1	TRBJ2-3
ASSERDRGLGEPQH	TRBV6-1	TRBJ1-5
AWSRRGQSNQPQH	TRBV30	TRBJ1-5
ASRRGQGSGNTIY	TRBV5-4	TRBJ1-3
ASTKGQGNEKLF	TRBV2	TRBJ1-4
ASIDATYPGANVLT	TRBV6-1	TRBJ2-6
ASSVGGGRMNTEAF	TRBV9	TRBJ1-1
ASSLETGIETDTQY	TRBV5-1	TRBJ2-3
ASSFILAGVTVETQY	TRBV7-2	TRBJ2-5
ASTPRGAREQY	TRBV6-6	TRBJ2-7
SETGLAGIYNEQF	TRBV29-1	TRBJ2-1
ASSESMHGSEQF	TRBV25-1	TRBJ2-1
ASSLAGTSGRND	TRBV7-2	TRBJ2-7
ASSAGDFSRGGELF	TRBV9	TRBJ2-2
ASSRQQGQETQY	TRBV2	TRBJ2-5
ASSRQGYVGYT	TRBV5-6	TRBJ1-2
ASSQPTASNEKLF	TRBV4-1	TRBJ1-4
ASSNGLAGLCTDTQY	TRBV21-1	TRBJ2-3
ASSVGTTVRGRDTQY	TRBV9	TRBJ2-3
ASSLSQGAYTEAF	TRBV5-4	TRBJ1-1
ASSDSGTPYEQY	TRBV7-9	TRBJ2-7
ASSPRGGVTDTQY	TRBV7-9	TRBJ2-3
ASSLEGPWGYT	TRBV7-2	TRBJ1-2
ASSPRDRAYEQY	TRBV5-4	TRBJ2-7
ASSFSPGLTYEQY	TRBV5-1	TRBJ2-7
SVVRQGPYEQY	TRBV29-1	TRBJ2-7
ASSLDRRFAEAF	TRBV5-4	TRBJ1-1
ASRSGSRGKETQY	TRBV6-1	TRBJ2-5
ASSDPTNYGYT	TRBV10-2	TRBJ1-2
ASSPDRGRTEAF	TRBV7-9	TRBJ1-1
ASIGPAGANTGELF	TRBV2	TRBJ2-2
ASSRYSNTEAF	TRBV6-1	TRBJ1-1
ASSSSTAGKNIQY	TRBV27	TRBJ2-4
ASSLIFGLAGAEQF	TRBV5-8	TRBJ2-1
ASSPSTNEKLF	TRBV5-1	TRBJ1-4
AYRRGTYNSPLH	TRBV30	TRBJ1-6
ASTTAGTYNEKLF	TRBV30	TRBJ1-4
ASSISRARSYNEQF	TRBV5-8	TRBJ2-1
ASSTDREPNMDYEQY	TRBV28	TRBJ2-7
ASSRIGEAF	TRBV28	TRBJ1-1
ASRVTGGGDGYT	TRBV27	TRBJ1-2
ASSTSGGRAYEQY	TRBV5-1	TRBJ2-7
ASSQGGAGLSYEQY	TRBV4-2	TRBJ2-7
ASSGRPNTEAF	TRBV9	TRBJ1-1
AISERQQETQY	TRBV10-3	TRBJ2-5
ASSIGGNQPQH	TRBV19	TRBJ1-5
AWSLGLAGVTDTQY	TRBV30	TRBJ2-3
ASSRTDWGEKLF	TRBV5-1	TRBJ1-4